This TCR beta chain is drawn from a study of intratumoral heterogeneity in liver cancer. Looking at the study overall: In the full approximately 15-patient cohort, the median age was roughly 60 years and the majority of patients were male. Of the approximately 70 multiregional samples collected from roughly 15 HCC patients in the overall cohort, some 53 were tumoral regions and roughly 20 were adjacent nontumoral regions. To examine intratumor heterogeneity, the study integrated RNA-seq, DNA sequencing, TCR-seq and SNP array data obtained from multiple regions of hepatocellular carcinoma specimens.

Of note for this clone: This clone's antigen is unknown. No base quality values were provided; no much bigger clone lies one nucleotide off.

Samples labelled H came from distinct, geographically separated regions of the hepatocellular carcinoma nodule. Every patient had early-stage hepatocellular carcinoma and went to surgical resection without receiving any prior therapy. None of the sampled areas showed macroscopic evidence of necrosis or hemorrhage. Multiple regions from two patients underwent TCR sequencing (ImmunoSeq). Frozen resection tissue samples were collected at least 1 cm apart from each other. Genomic DNA was isolated from bulk tissue with the DNeasy blood and tissue kit. The junction shows trimming of 1 base on V and 9 bases on J, and the gene matches do not reach 6 bases of it. The CDR3, cysteine through phenylalanine, is 14 amino acids long. CDR3 DNA is the only sequence kept; it has 42 bases, read in frame from the first base. Per the germline V gene, SGHVS is the CDR1 and FQNEAQ is the CDR2. Paper-wide results and their limitations: In each sequenced patient, significantly more unique T-cell clonal expansions were found in tumor region a than in region b. Within each sequenced patient, no significant difference in overall T cell clonality was found between tumor regions. Limitations acknowledged by the authors included a relatively low number of patients and under-sampled representation of tumor-infiltrating lymphocytes. TCR sequencing was reported to confirm the RNA-seq-based estimates of regional differences in tumor-infiltrating lymphocyte burden.

The immunoSEQ assay was used to sequence TCR beta chain CDR3 regions from genomic DNA. Rearranged VDJ segments were amplified with primers that anneal to V and J segments. The source study handled its data this way. Clonality and richness metrics were computed with the ImmunoSeq Analyzer software. Differentially abundant clones between regions were identified using Fisher's exact test plus a beta-binomial method for added stringency. The source is immuneACCESS, and TCRdb retained only in-frame sequences with V and J called. Part of the clones is not carried over; for the studies checked, unresolved V genes explain less than half of this, and the remainder is unexplained. The V and J calls and clone size come from that table; D and trimming were worked out from the DNA. Recorded for this sample are about 6,600 clones; roughly half of them occurred a single time. Jointly, the top ten make up about 15% of the sample.

Sequences were derived from tumor tissue, sampled before any cancer treatment. The chain couples TRBV7-8 to TRBJ2-1; 7 central bases correspond to TRBD2. The sequence was collected from a man in his 70s with hepatocellular carcinoma. In nucleotides, the sequence is TGTGCCAGCAGCTTAGTGGGGCTAGCGGCTGAGCAGTTCTTC. This is translated as CASSLVGLAAEQFF.